Each of the 27 T cell receptor beta chains below was sequenced from the same sample in a study of T cells in Graves' hyperthyroidism and ophthalmopathy. Using RNA transcripts as the source, TCR beta CDR3 regions were amplified. The HTBI primer set drove a first-round RT-PCR of the TCR CDR3. TCRdb called the multiplex PCR reads again in MiXCR, with one record for every CDR3 protein. The profile shows around 350,000 distinct CDR3 sequences, roughly 19% of them singletons. Sequencing input: blood. All receptors come from a woman aged 18 to 35 with Graves' hyperthyroidism.

This chain links TRBV30 with TRBJ1-6; maybe TRBD1 (5 bases). CDR1 is GTSNPN, CDR2 SVGIG, per germline (reference sequence). V shed 2 bases and J shed 14 bases, with 16 bases lying between them. This CDR3 region has 13 residues. CDR3 protein: CAWSPPGRTTLHF. CDR3 bases: TGTGCCTGGAGTCCGCCGGGACGGACCACCCTCCACTTT. Based on the CDR3 plus reference TRBV30 and TRBJ1-6, the full variable domain is SQTIHQWPATLVQPVGSPLSLECTVEGTSNPNLYWYRQAAGRGLQLLFYSVGIGQISSEVPQNLSASRPQDRQFILSSKKLLLSDSGFYLCAWSPPGRTTLHFGNGTRLTVT.

The table lists this clonotype with a count of one. Germline and junction disagree at one end, which may indicate a read error. V gene TRBV18 combines with J gene TRBJ2-7; no reliable D call. The germline V gene encodes CDR1 KGHSH and CDR2 LQKENI. CDR3 length equals 13 residues. In DNA, the CDR3 is TGTGCCAGCTCACCGGGCGTGCCTTACGAGGAGTACTTC. Translating it yields CASSPGVPYEEYF.

There are many counts of this clonotype. The CDR3 DNA sequence: TGTGCCAGCAGTGAAGGGACAGGGAGGAGGCCCCAGCATTTT. Translated: CASSEGTGRRPQHF. The V and J genes are TRBV6-1 and TRBJ1-5; 8 bases match TRBD1. Trimming took 1 base from V and 9 from J; bases not matched to a gene: 5. The germline gives CDR1 MNHNS, CDR2 SASEGT. The CDR3 consists of 14 residues.

Points on this clonotype: This may stem from a read error, because a much larger clone lies one nucleotide away. This rearrangement joins TRBV4-2 to TRBJ1-3, with no clear D. CDR1 is LGHNA and CDR2 is YNFKEQ in the germline V gene. This CDR3 spans 13 amino acids. The CDR3 DNA follows: TGTGCCAGCAGCCAAGATTTGGCAGCCACCGGACGTTTT. Translated, it gives CASSQDLAATGRF.

This clonotype has a count of ten or more. CDR3 residues: CSVTTGTGRNTIYF. As DNA, the CDR3 is TGCAGCGTTACCACCGGGACAGGGAGAAACACCATATATTTT. The rearrangement uses TRBV29-1 and TRBJ1-3; 9 bases agree with TRBD1. The junction had 7 bases not matched to a gene; V was cut back by 5 bases and J by 5 bases. The CDR3 has 14 residues. Germline lookup yields CDR1 SQVTM and CDR2 ANQGSEA.

This clonotype turned up a few times. The chain is built from TRBV11-2 and TRBJ2-4; the D is unclear. Germline V gives CDR1 SGHAT, CDR2 FQNNGV. This CDR3 comprises 17 residues. V was pared by 5 bases and J by 2 bases, with 19 bases between. The CDR3 here is CASSDRTRAVSKNIQYF. The CDR3 region has the DNA TGTGCCAGCAGCGATCGGACCCGAGCAGTATCCAAAAACATTCAGTACTTC.

There are a few counts of this clonotype. The rearrangement uses TRBV5-1 and TRBJ1-1; D possibly corresponds to TRBD1 (6 bases). The CDR3 extends over 18 amino acids. Germline V gene lookup returns CDR1 SGHRS and CDR2 YFSETQ. The V gene lost 3 bases and the J gene lost 5 bases, with 26 bases spanning the gap. In nucleotides, the CDR3 is TGCGCCAGCAGCTGGGGGCCGGAACGTAGGGGACGGCGGACTGAAGCTTTCTTT. It is translated as CASSWGPERRGRRTEAFF.

This clonotype was found many times. The chain has TRBV12-3 or TRBV12-4 and TRBJ2-7; D possibly matches TRBD1 or TRBD2 (5 bases each). The V end lost 6 bases, the J end lost 4 bases, and 19 bases lay between the germline ends. The CDR3 loop spans 15 amino acids. CDR3 sequence: CASSQARDGAYEQYF. The CDR3 coding sequence is TGTGCCAGCAGCCAGGCTCGGGACGGTGCGTACGAGCAGTACTTC.

The rearrangement links TRBV7-2 to TRBJ2-5, with unresolved D. Between the trimmed V and J ends, which lost 6 bases and 5 bases, there was a span of 16 bases. The CDR3 contains 14 residues. Germline CDR1 reads SGHTA; CDR2 reads FQGNSA. The CDR3 sequence: CASSSDPVGETQYF. The CDR3 nucleotides read TGTGCCAGCAGTTCCGATCCCGTGGGGGAGACCCAGTACTTC.

This clonotype was observed many times. The gene calls are TRBV6-1 and TRBJ2-7; TRBD1 agrees at 7 bases. Germline loops: CDR1 MNHNS, CDR2 SASEGT. The J segment lost 1 base and the V segment lost 10 bases, leaving 7 bases of the junction unmatched. This CDR3 is 13 amino acids long. This CDR3 reads CATTGDASYEQYF. The CDR3 DNA sequence: TGTGCCACCACAGGGGACGCTTCCTACGAGCAGTACTTC.

This clonotype occurred a few times. The genes are TRBV2 and TRBJ1-2; D is unclear. The V gene's germline CDR1 is SNHLY and CDR2 FYNNEI. The V gene lost 8 bases and the J gene lost 2 bases, with 6 bases spanning the gap. The length of the CDR3 is 11 residues. CDR3 DNA: TGTGCCAGCGATGCGAACTATGGCTACACCTTC. It is translated as CASDANYGYTF.

A word on this clonotype: Possible read error: a much larger clone is one base away. This chain joins TRBV4-1 and TRBJ1-5, with no clear D. Germline V gene sequence: CDR1 MGHRA, CDR2 YSYEKL. The ends were cut back, 4 bases at V and 0 bases at J, with 13 bases in the middle. The CDR3 totals 16 residues. The CDR3 DNA sequence: TGCGCCAGCAGCCGAGAAAGCCTCGGTAGCAATCAGCCCCAGCATTTT. This gives the protein CASSRESLGSNQPQHF.

There are many counts of this clonotype. The V call is TRBV2, the J call TRBJ2-2; D is possibly TRBD1 or TRBD2 (5 bases each). Germline V gives CDR1 SNHLY, CDR2 FYNNEI. The V end lost 8 bases, the J end lost 9 bases, and 16 bases lay between the germline ends. There are 13 residues in the CDR3. The CDR3 nucleotides read TGTGCCAGCCGGGACGCCGCCCTCAGGGAGCTGTTTTTT. Amino acids: CASRDAALRELFF.

This clonotype was counted many times. At one boundary the junction diverges from the germline segment, which might be a read error. The rearrangement links TRBV20-1 to TRBJ2-7, with D uncertain. This CDR3 comprises 12 residues. Germline V CDR1 and CDR2: DFQATT, SNEGSKA (reference sequence). The chain's CDR3 is CSAILGLDEQHF. The CDR3 region has the DNA TGCAGTGCTATCCTAGGGCTGGACGAGCAGCACTTC.

This clonotype was detected many times. The rearrangement joins TRBV6-1 to TRBJ1-5, with D uncertain. The V and J ends lost 6 bases and 6 bases respectively, with 21 bases between them. The CDR3 is 16 amino acids. Germline lookup yields CDR1 MNHNS and CDR2 SASEGT. CDR3 loop: CASSLQGPPRGQPQHF. The DNA for the CDR3 is TGTGCCAGCAGCCTACAAGGCCCTCCCCGTGGTCAGCCCCAGCATTTT.

There are a few counts of this clonotype. The chain couples TRBV11-2 to TRBJ2-7; D tentatively reads TRBD1 or TRBD2 (5 bases each). Trimming shortened V by 1 base and J by 6 bases, and 10 bases separated the two germline ends. Per the germline V gene, CDR1 is SGHAT and CDR2 is FQNNGV. There are 13 residues in the CDR3. Here the CDR3 reads CASSLGYGGEQYF. Here the CDR3 DNA reads TGTGCCAGCAGCTTAGGGTATGGGGGCGAGCAGTACTTC. The variable domain in full, with the rest retrieved from reference TRBV11-2 and TRBJ2-7, is EAGVAQSPRYKIIEKRQSVAFWCNPISGHATLYWYQQILGQGPKLLIQFQNNGVVDDSQLPKDRFSAERLKGVDSTLKIQPAKLEDSAVYLCASSLGYGGEQYFGPGTRLTVT.

This chain links TRBV6-2 or TRBV6-3 with TRBJ2-7; D may be TRBD1 (6 bases). The CDR3 spans 14 residues. Trimming cost V 6 bases and J 3 bases, with 15 bases left between them. The germline gives CDR1 MNHEY, CDR2 SVGEGT. CDR3 region: CASRTYRESYEQYF. Here the CDR3 DNA reads TGTGCCAGCAGGACTTACAGGGAAAGCTACGAGCAGTACTTC.

This clonotype was observed a few times. The rearrangement uses TRBV29-1 and TRBJ1-2; 8 bases are a match to TRBD1. This CDR3 comprises 15 residues. CDR1 SQVTM and CDR2 ANQGSEA come from the germline V gene. V dropped 8 bases and J dropped 5; count of bases not matched to a gene: 16. This chain's CDR3 is CSINEGQGIWYGYTF. CDR3 DNA: TGCAGCATCAATGAAGGACAGGGAATTTGGTATGGCTACACCTTC.

This clonotype has ten or more counts. The chain uses TRBV27 and TRBJ2-5; D is undetermined. This CDR3 region has 13 residues. Trimming removed 8 bases from V and 0 bases from J, with 10 bases in between. CDR1 and CDR2 from the germline V gene are MNHEY and SMNVEV (reference sequence). For the CDR3, the DNA is TGTGCCAGCTGTCGACGGGACCAAGAGACCCAGTACTTC. Translated: CASCRRDQETQYF.

Many counts were recorded for this clonotype. The V call is TRBV19, the J call TRBJ2-7; 8 bases are shared with TRBD1. J was trimmed by 0 bases and V by 6 bases; bases with no gene match: 7. Germline values: CDR1 LNHDA, CDR2 SQIVND (reference sequence). The CDR3 is 15 residues long. In nucleotides, the CDR3 is TGTGCCAGTAGGCCGACAGGGGCCCTCTCCTACGAGCAGTACTTC. Translating gives CASRPTGALSYEQYF.

This clonotype was counted many times. The chain recombines TRBV2 with TRBJ2-5; maybe TRBD1 (5 bases). V lost 7 bases, J lost 3 bases, and 15 bases lay in between. The length of the CDR3 is 14 residues. Germline-derived CDR1 and CDR2 are SNHLY and FYNNEI. The CDR3 spells CASTPLVGEETQYF. The CDR3 DNA follows: TGTGCCAGCACCCCCTTGGTAGGGGAAGAGACCCAGTACTTC.

This clonotype was counted at least ten times. This chain connects TRBV15 to TRBJ1-2; D might be TRBD1 (5 bases). The germline gives CDR1 LNHNV, CDR2 YYDKDF (reference sequence). CDR3 length: 14 residues. The germline V and J ends were trimmed by 3 bases and 3 bases, with 11 bases remaining between them. CDR3 residues: CATSSGGYDYGYTF. In nucleotides, the CDR3 is TGTGCCACCAGCAGTGGGGGGTACGACTATGGCTACACCTTC. Full variable domain (outside the CDR3, taken from reference TRBV15 and TRBJ1-2): DAMVIQNPRYQVTQFGKPVTLSCSQTLNHNVMYWYQQKSSQAPKLLFHYYDKDFNNEADTPDNFQSRRPNTSFCFLDIRSPGLGDTAMYLCATSSGGYDYGYTFGSGTRLTVV.

This clonotype has only a few counts. Possible read error: a much larger clone is one base away. This chain connects TRBV5-8 to TRBJ1-5; no definite D call. The V gene's germline CDR1 is SGHTS and CDR2 YDEGEE. There are 14 residues in the CDR3. CDR3: CTSEPEYSNQPQHF. The CDR3 DNA reads TGTACCAGCGAGCCGGAATATAGCAATCAGCCCCAGCATTTT. The full variable domain, its missing parts supplied by reference TRBV5-8 and TRBJ1-5, is EAGVTQSPTHLIKTRGQQATLRCSPISGHTSVYWYQQALGLGLQFLLWYDEGEERNRGNFPPRFSGRQFPNYSSELNVNALELEDSALYLCTSEPEYSNQPQHFGDGTRLSIL.

This clonotype was seen many times. The chain links TRBV20-1 to TRBJ2-2; D may match TRBD1 or TRBD2 (5 bases each). CDR3 length: 13 residues. V dropped 3 bases and J dropped 5 bases, with 10 bases sitting between them. Per germline, CDR1 DFQATT and CDR2 SNEGSKA (reference sequence). The CDR3 region has the DNA TGCAGTGCTAGTCTGGGGGTTACCGGGGAGCTGTTTTTT. This encodes CSASLGVTGELFF.

This clonotype appeared a single time. The genes are TRBV7-2 and TRBJ1-2, with 8 nucleotides matching TRBD1. The CDR3 has 15 amino acids. Germline-derived CDR1 and CDR2 are SGHTA and FQGNSA. With 5 bases clipped from V and 7 bases from J, the junction kept 12 bases outside the gene matches. CDR3 sequence: CASSRGGQGVAGYTF. CDR3 nucleotides: TGTGCCAGCAGCCGAGGCGGACAGGGTGTGGCTGGCTACACCTTC.

This clonotype was detected many times. This rearrangement joins TRBV28 to TRBJ2-5; 9 nucleotides line up with TRBD1. With 6 bases clipped from V and 1 base from J, the junction kept 12 bases outside the gene matches. In germline, CDR1 is MDHEN, CDR2 SYDVKM. This CDR3 is built from 17 residues. CDR3 sequence (DNA): TGTGCCAGCAGGGAACATATTGGACAGGGGAGCCAAGAGACCCAGTACTTC. The encoded protein is CASREHIGQGSQETQYF.

The CDR3 sequence: CATSDSYRDSGEAFF. In DNA, the CDR3 is TGTGCCACCAGTGATTCCTACCGGGACAGCGGTGAAGCTTTCTTT. The J gene is TRBJ1-1, the V gene TRBV24-1, with TRBD1 matching 7 bases. V was pared by 2 bases and J by 7 bases, with 9 bases of the junction left unmatched. The CDR3 is made up of 15 amino acids. CDR1 is KGHDR, CDR2 SFDVKD, per germline.